The rows below give T cell receptor beta chains drawn from one sample of a study of T cell repertoires in aging, cancer and after chemotherapy. Via MiXCR, TCRdb re-called the multiplex PCR reads, giving one row per CDR3 protein. The sample lists approximately 6,300 distinct CDR3 sequences, under 40% occurring once. The sample consisted of blood. The receptors were gathered from a human donor with a blood cancer. Both conserved end residues are trimmed from each CDR3.

v_call,j_call,cdr3_aa
TRBV29-1,TRBJ2-7,SVETSVTYAQY
TRBV7-9,TRBJ1-5,ASSLGTGANQH
TRBV6-5,TRBJ2-2,ATNPHGGGRGGELF
TRBV12-3/TRBV12-4,TRBJ1-2,ASSLGPVAGYT
TRBV19,TRBJ2-7,ASSIFGSNYEQY
TRBV10-3,TRBJ2-2,ATSSDRGTGELF
TRBV11-2,TRBJ2-3,ASRGGPSTDTQY
TRBV12-3/TRBV12-4,TRBJ2-2,ASSLSWGLNTGELF
TRBV6-1,TRBJ2-3,ASSEMGADTQY
TRBV20-1,TRBJ1-2,SARAKVPSNYGYT
TRBV15,TRBJ2-3,ATSRVQGGGTDTQY
TRBV5-1,TRBJ2-2,ASSWEGAGTGELF
TRBV15,TRBJ2-3,ATSARLAGGADTQY
TRBV11-1,TRBJ2-5,ASSFLYPLAGAGETQY
TRBV5-1,TRBJ1-2,ASSLAAGAGYT
TRBV6-4,TRBJ2-3,ASRRDTVTDTQY
TRBV6-5,TRBJ2-4,ASSYSIGYRDGAKNIQY
TRBV19,TRBJ2-5,ASSILETQY
TRBV6-2/TRBV6-3,TRBJ2-1,AIRGLAGAVNEQF
TRBV15,TRBJ2-6,ATSRVGSGANVLT
TRBV19,TRBJ2-5,ASKGQGHGLETQY
TRBV29-1,TRBJ2-7,SVEKGLAGGHLAEQY
TRBV30,TRBJ2-1,AWSVSLGEQF
TRBV19,TRBJ1-2,ASSIRTGHYGYT
TRBV18,TRBJ2-2,ASSPLSGRVTGELF
TRBV5-6,TRBJ2-7,ASSLGLAELYEQY
TRBV5-1,TRBJ2-5,ASSLGGVQETQY
TRBV20-1,TRBJ2-2,SARLVRGSGELF
TRBV6-1,TRBJ1-2,ASSARPRDRGGYT
TRBV11-1,TRBJ1-1,ATLTGVDTEAF
TRBV6-1,TRBJ2-2,ASVTPGSGELF
TRBV24-1,TRBJ1-1,ATSDALNTEAF
TRBV5-4,TRBJ2-7,ASSSRRAGRYEQY
TRBV27,TRBJ2-7,ASSRPGQGSQQY
TRBV5-6,TRBJ2-5,ASSLLETQY
TRBV12-3/TRBV12-4,TRBJ2-3,ASGTSGTDTQY
TRBV15,TRBJ1-5,ATSRERDSNSNQPQH
TRBV5-5,TRBJ2-3,ASSWADRGPDTDTQY
TRBV19,TRBJ2-6,ASKGPSGANVLT
TRBV13,TRBJ2-3,AAGLPSGSGTDTQY
TRBV10-3,TRBJ1-6,AISEAGQINSPLH
TRBV7-6,TRBJ2-7,ASSLAAGPLGEQY
TRBV20-1,TRBJ1-5,SAFQGSNQPQH
TRBV19,TRBJ2-3,ASSMGHGDTQY
TRBV6-5,TRBJ2-1,ASRSTGGDEQF